This TCR beta chain originates from a study of T-cell memory formation after mild COVID-19. Study information: TCR clusters were largely donor specific.

Study-wide results and limits: A balance of CD4 and CD8 characterized clones contracting day 15 to 85, whereas later expanders leaned CD4+. Most CD4+ clones that shrank were in CM and EM, while CD8+ ones turned up in EMRA. The study detected some responding clones in pre-infection memory, suggesting cross-reactive memory joined.

TCRdb called the 5' RACE reads again in MiXCR, with one record for every CDR3 protein. The sample includes around 250,000 distinct CDR3 sequences, approximately 9% of them seen just once. In this sample, this clonotype turned up many times. Its antigen remains unknown. V was clipped by 1 base and J by 6 bases; unmatched bases: 5. The CDR3 is 15 amino acids. CDR1 is SGHTA, CDR2 FQGNSA, per germline. Specimen: PBMCs or a T cell subset sorted from them (not recorded which). The chain carries TRBV7-2 and TRBJ2-3; TRBD2 aligns across 9 bases. This TCR was recovered from a man younger than 30 who had mild COVID-19 (a few samples of this study predate the infection). Cell type and time point are not known. CDR3 in DNA: TGTGCCAGCAGCTTAGTAGCGGGGGCTGGGGATACGCAGTATTTT. This codes for CASSLVAGAGDTQYF.